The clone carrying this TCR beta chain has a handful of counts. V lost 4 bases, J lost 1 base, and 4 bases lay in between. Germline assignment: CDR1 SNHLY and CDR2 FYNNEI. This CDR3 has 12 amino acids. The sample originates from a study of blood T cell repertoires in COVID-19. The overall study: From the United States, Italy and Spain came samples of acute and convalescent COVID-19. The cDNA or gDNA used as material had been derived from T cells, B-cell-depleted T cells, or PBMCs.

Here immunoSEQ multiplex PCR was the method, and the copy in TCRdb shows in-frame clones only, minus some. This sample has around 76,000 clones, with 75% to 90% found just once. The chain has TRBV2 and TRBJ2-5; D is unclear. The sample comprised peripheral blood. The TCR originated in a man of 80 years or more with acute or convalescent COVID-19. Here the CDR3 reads CASSASQETQYF. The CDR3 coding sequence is TGTGCCAGCAGTGCGAGCCAAGAGACCCAGTACTTC. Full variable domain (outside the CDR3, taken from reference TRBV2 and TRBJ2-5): EPEVTQTPSHQVTQMGQEVILRCVPISNHLYFYWYRQILGQKVEFLVSFYNNEISEKSEIFDDQFSVERPDGSNFTLKIRSTKLEDSAMYFCASSASQETQYFGPGTRLLVL.